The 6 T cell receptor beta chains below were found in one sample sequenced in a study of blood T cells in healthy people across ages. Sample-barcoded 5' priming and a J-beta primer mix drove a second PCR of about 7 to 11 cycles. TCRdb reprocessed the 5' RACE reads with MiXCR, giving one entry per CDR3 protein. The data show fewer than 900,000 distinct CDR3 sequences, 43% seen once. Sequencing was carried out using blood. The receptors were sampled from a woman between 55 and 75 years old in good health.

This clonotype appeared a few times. CDR3 loop: CASSPFKGVSTDTQYF. In DNA form, the CDR3 reads TGTGCCAGCAGCCCATTTAAGGGTGTGAGCACAGATACGCAGTATTTT. This chain joins TRBV27 and TRBJ2-3; D unresolved. The CDR3 is 16 amino acids. The V end was cut by 6 bases, the J end by 0 bases, with 16 bases between. The V gene's germline CDR1 is MNHEY and CDR2 SMNVEV (reference sequence).

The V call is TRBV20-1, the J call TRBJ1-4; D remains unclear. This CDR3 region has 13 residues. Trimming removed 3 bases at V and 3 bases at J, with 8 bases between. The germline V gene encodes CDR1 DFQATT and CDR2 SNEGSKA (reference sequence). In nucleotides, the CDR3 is TGCAGTGCTAGCCTCCGGCCTAATGAAAAACTGTTTTTT. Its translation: CSASLRPNEKLFF.

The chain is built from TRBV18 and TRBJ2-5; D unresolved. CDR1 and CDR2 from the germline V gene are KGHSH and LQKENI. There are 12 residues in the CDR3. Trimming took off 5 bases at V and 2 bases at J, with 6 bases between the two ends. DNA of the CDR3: TGTGCCAGCTCAGGAGAACAAGAGACCCAGTACTTC. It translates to CASSGEQETQYF. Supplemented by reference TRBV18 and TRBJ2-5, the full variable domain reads NAGVMQNPRHLVRRRGQEARLRCSPMKGHSHVYWYRQLPEEGLKFMVYLQKENIIDESGMPKERFSAEFPKEGPSILRIQQVVRGDSAAYFCASSGEQETQYFGPGTRLLVL.

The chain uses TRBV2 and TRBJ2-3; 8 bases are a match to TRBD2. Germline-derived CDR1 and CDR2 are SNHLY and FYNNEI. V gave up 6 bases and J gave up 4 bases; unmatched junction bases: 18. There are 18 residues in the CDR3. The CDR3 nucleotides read TGTGCCAGCAGCCCCCTCCTCGGGGTAGCGGGGATCGCAGATACGCAGTATTTT. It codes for CASSPLLGVAGIADTQYF.

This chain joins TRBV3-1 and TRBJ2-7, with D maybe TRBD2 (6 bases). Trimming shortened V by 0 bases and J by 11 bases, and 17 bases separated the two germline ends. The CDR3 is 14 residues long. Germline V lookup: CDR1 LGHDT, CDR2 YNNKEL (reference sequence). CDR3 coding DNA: TGTGCCAGCAGCCAAGAGGCTCCAGCGGGTGTGGAGTACTTC. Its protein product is CASSQEAPAGVEYF.

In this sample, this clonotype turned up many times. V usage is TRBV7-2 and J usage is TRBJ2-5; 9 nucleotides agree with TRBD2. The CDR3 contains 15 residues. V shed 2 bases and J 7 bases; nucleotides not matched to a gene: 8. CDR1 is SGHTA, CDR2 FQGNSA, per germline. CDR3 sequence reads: CASSLSFGGGGTQYF. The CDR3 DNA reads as TGTGCCAGCAGCTTATCATTTGGCGGGGGGGGGACCCAGTACTTC.